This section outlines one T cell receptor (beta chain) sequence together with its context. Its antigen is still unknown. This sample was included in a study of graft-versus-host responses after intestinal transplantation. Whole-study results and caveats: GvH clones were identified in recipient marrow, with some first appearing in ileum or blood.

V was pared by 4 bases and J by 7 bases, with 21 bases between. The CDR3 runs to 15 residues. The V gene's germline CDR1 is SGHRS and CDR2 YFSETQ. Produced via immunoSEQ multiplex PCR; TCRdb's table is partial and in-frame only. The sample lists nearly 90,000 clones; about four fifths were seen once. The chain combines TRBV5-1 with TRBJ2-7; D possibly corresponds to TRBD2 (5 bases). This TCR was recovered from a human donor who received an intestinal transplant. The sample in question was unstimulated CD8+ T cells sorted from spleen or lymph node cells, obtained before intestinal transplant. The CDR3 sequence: CASSAGFRTLKEQYF. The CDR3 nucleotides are TGCGCCAGCAGCGCGGGTTTCCGAACGCTAAAAGAGCAGTACTTC.